The present T cell receptor beta chain was sequenced within a study of blood T cell repertoires in COVID-19. Study overall: Sources were T cells, B-cell-depleted T cells, or PBMCs; the material itself was cDNA or gDNA.

Using immunoSEQ multiplex PCR, the repertoire was profiled, and TCRdb retains in-frame clones only, with some absent. This table has about 18,000 clones, about 88% appearing once. CDR1 GTSNPN and CDR2 SVGIG come from the germline V gene (reference sequence). This CDR3 spans 17 amino acids. The J segment lost 6 bases and the V segment lost 4 bases, leaving 11 bases of the junction unmatched. The sequence was obtained from a man aged 60-69 years with active COVID-19. V is TRBV30 and J is TRBJ2-1, with 14 bases lining up with TRBD2. Sequenced material: peripheral blood. Here the CDR3 DNA reads TGTGCCTGGATCGCCGGGACTAGCGGGAGAGTCGCCAATGAGCAGTTCTTC. This sequence encodes CAWIAGTSGRVANEQFF.